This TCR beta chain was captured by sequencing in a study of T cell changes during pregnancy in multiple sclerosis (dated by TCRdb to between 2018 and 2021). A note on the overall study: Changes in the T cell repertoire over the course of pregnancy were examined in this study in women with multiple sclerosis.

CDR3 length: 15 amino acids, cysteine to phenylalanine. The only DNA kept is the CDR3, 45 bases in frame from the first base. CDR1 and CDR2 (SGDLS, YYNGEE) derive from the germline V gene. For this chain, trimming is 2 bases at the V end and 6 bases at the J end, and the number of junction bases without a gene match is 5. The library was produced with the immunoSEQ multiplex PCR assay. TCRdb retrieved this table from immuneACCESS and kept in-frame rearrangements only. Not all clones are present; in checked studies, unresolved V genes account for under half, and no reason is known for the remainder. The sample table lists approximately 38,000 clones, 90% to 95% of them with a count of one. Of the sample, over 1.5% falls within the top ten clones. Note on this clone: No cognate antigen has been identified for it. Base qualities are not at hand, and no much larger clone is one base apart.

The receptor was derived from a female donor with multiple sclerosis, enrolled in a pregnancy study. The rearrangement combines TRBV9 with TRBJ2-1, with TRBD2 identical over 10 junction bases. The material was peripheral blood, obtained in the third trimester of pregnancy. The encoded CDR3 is CASSVSGREVNEQFF. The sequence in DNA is TGTGCCAGCAGCGTCAGCGGGAGGGAGGTCAATGAGCAGTTCTTC.